This T cell receptor beta chain was retrieved from a study of response to subunit inactivated influenza vaccine. This clonotype has just a few counts. V gave up 6 bases and J gave up 6 bases; unmatched junction bases: 3. This CDR3 has 12 amino acids. TCRdb processed the RT-PCR reads anew with MiXCR; each CDR3 protein has one entry. The data show about 800,000 distinct CDR3 sequences, with around 20% seen just once and roughly 10% held by the top ten. The source material was PBMCs from blood, sampled 5 days after vaccination. The source is a man in his fifties or sixties who received an inactivated influenza vaccine. The gene calls are TRBV12-3 or TRBV12-4 and TRBJ2-7, with 9 bases matching TRBD2. This CDR3 reads CASRPREGEQYF. In DNA form, the CDR3 reads TGTGCCAGCAGACCGCGGGAGGGCGAGCAGTACTTC.